The TCR beta chain described here comes from a study of cytomegalovirus exposure and HLA in healthy donors. Study-level points and caveats: In a later analysis, donors in an Asian-associated ancestry cluster reportedly had fewer N-insertions in productive TCRs than the cohort mean.

Both 60 Vbeta primers and 13 Jbeta primers went into the PCR. Libraries were prepared by immunoSEQ multiplex PCR; TCRdb keeps only in-frame clonotypes and omits some of them. Among more than 150,000 clones listed, around 80% were seen once. The CDR3 is made up of 16 amino acids. The V gene end was trimmed by 0 bases and the J gene end by 1 base; junction bases not matched to a gene: 5. Germline V CDR1 and CDR2: SGHAT, FQNNGV. With regard to this clone: Its antigen is undetermined.

Sample: PBMCs. The receptor's source is a woman in her twenties or thirties in good health and CMV-seronegative. The chain uses TRBV11-2 and TRBJ2-7; 8 nucleotides line up with TRBD2. The CDR3 region has the DNA TGTGCCAGCAGCTTAGAGGCGGGGGGCTTTTCCTACGAGCAGTACTTC. This codes for CASSLEAGGFSYEQYF.